The 20 T cell receptor beta chains below come from one sample, sequenced in a study of T cell responses to AZD1222 COVID-19 vaccine. Repertoires were generated with immunoSEQ multiplex PCR, while TCRdb's copy carries only in-frame clones and drops some. This table has 180,000 or so clones, 92% appearing once. The material was peripheral blood, obtained 28 days after the second AZD1222 dose. The receptors originated from an adult who received the AZD1222 COVID-19 vaccine.

This chain joins TRBV14 and TRBJ1-2; possible D gene TRBD1, 6 bases. The V end lost 4 bases, the J end lost 2 bases, and 8 bases lay between the germline ends. Germline loops: CDR1 SGHDN, CDR2 FVKESK. This CDR3 has 13 residues. This chain's CDR3 is CASSPQGNYGYTF. The DNA of the CDR3 is TGTGCCAGCAGCCCACAGGGAAACTATGGCTACACCTTC.

The rearrangement links TRBV11-3 to TRBJ1-1; tentatively, D is TRBD1 (5 bases). The germline gives CDR1 SGHNT, CDR2 YENEEA. The CDR3 extends over 14 amino acids. The V and J ends lost 5 bases and 2 bases respectively, with 12 bases between them. DNA of the CDR3: TGTGCCAGCAGCAAGGGGTCTACCAACACTGAAGCTTTCTTT. Its protein is CASSKGSTNTEAFF.

V gene TRBV7-9 combines with J gene TRBJ1-1; TRBD1 matches 7 bases. The CDR3 runs to 14 residues. V was pared by 6 bases and J by 3 bases, with 7 bases of the junction left unmatched. In germline, CDR1 is SEHNR, CDR2 FQNEAQ (reference sequence). CDR3: CASSYPGQHTEAFF. CDR3 coding DNA: TGTGCCAGCAGTTATCCGGGACAGCACACTGAAGCTTTCTTT.

The V gene is TRBV6-5, the J gene TRBJ1-1, with a possible D match to TRBD1 (5 bases). V dropped 4 bases and J dropped 3 bases, with 15 bases sitting between them. From germline, CDR1 is MNHEY and CDR2 SVGAGI. The CDR3 runs to 15 residues. The CDR3 nucleotides are TGTGCCAGCAGTTGGAGGGACCCGGAGTACACTGAAGCTTTCTTT. It specifies CASSWRDPEYTEAFF.

The rearrangement links TRBV5-6 to TRBJ1-2; 10 nucleotides match TRBD1. The CDR3 contains 17 residues. V trimming: 2 bases; J trimming: 6 bases; junction bases outside the gene matches: 13. Germline loops: CDR1 SGHDT, CDR2 YYEEEE. The CDR3 is CASSFTTPGQGRDGYTF. The CDR3 DNA sequence: TGTGCCAGCAGCTTTACCACCCCGGGACAGGGGAGAGATGGCTACACCTTC.

The V and J genes are TRBV24-1 and TRBJ2-2; maybe TRBD1 (6 bases). The CDR3 is 12 residues long. Trimming cost V 10 bases and J 7 bases, with 12 bases left between them. The germline V gene has CDR1 KGHDR and CDR2 SFDVKD. CDR3 amino acids: CATRGGGGELFF. CDR3 in DNA: TGTGCCACTCGAGGGGGTGGCGGGGAGCTGTTTTTT.

This chain uses TRBV27 with TRBJ1-3, with D maybe TRBD1 (5 bases). The CDR3 has 15 amino acids. Looked up from germline, CDR1 is MNHEY and CDR2 is SMNVEV (reference sequence). Deletions cut 5 bases from V and 0 bases from J, with 11 bases between. CDR3 sequence (DNA): TGTGCCAGCAGTGAAAGAGGGGCCTCTGGAAACACCATATATTTT. Translated: CASSERGASGNTIYF.

The V and J genes are TRBV5-1 and TRBJ1-2; D possibly corresponds to TRBD1 (5 bases). V was clipped by 4 bases and J by 4 bases, with 11 bases between them. Germline-derived CDR1 and CDR2 are SGHRS and YFSETQ. The CDR3 loop spans 13 amino acids. CDR3 amino acids: CASSAGVSYGYTF. The CDR3 DNA sequence: TGCGCCAGCAGCGCGGGGGTGTCCTATGGCTACACCTTC.

The chain recombines TRBV5-6 with TRBJ1-1; 12 bases are a match to TRBD1. Germline CDR1 SGHDT, CDR2 YYEEEE. Germline trimming cut 4 bases from V and 0 bases from J; bases unmatched to any gene: 4. This CDR3 has 16 residues. CDR3 DNA: TGTGCCAGCAGCAGGGGACAGGGGGCGATGAACACTGAAGCTTTCTTT. It encodes CASSRGQGAMNTEAFF.

The chain links TRBV5-1 to TRBJ2-2, with D tentatively TRBD1 (6 bases). V was cut by 2 bases and J by 4 bases, with 12 bases left in between. Germline lookup yields CDR1 SGHRS and CDR2 YFSETQ. This CDR3 has 15 residues. CDR3 region: CASSLATGSTGELFF. Here the CDR3 DNA reads TGCGCCAGCAGCTTAGCCACAGGGAGCACCGGGGAGCTGTTTTTT.

The rearrangement links TRBV20-1 to TRBJ2-5; no definite D call. V lost 3 bases and J lost 4, with 15 bases in between. Germline values: CDR1 DFQATT, CDR2 SNEGSKA (reference sequence). The CDR3 totals 14 residues. CDR3 loop: CSASSRVLRETQYF. The CDR3 DNA reads TGCAGTGCTAGTTCAAGGGTCCTCCGAGAGACCCAGTACTTC.

The rearrangement links TRBV6-5 to TRBJ1-2; D unclear. Germline CDR1 MNHEY, CDR2 SVGAGI. This CDR3 spans 13 amino acids. Trimming removed 2 bases at V and 2 bases at J, with 6 bases between. The DNA of the CDR3 is TGTGCCAGCAGTTACAAACCGAACTATGGCTACACCTTC. This sequence encodes CASSYKPNYGYTF.

This sequence joins TRBV7-2 and TRBJ1-2, with 9 bases aligning to TRBD1. J gave up 4 bases and V 1 base, and 4 bases lay outside the gene matches. Per germline, CDR1 SGHTA and CDR2 FQGNSA. This CDR3 is 15 amino acids long. CDR3 DNA: TGTGCCAGCAGCTTAGAAAGGACAGGGGCCTATGGCTACACCTTC. This sequence encodes CASSLERTGAYGYTF.

The CDR3 sequence: CASSLGGGNTIYF. Written as DNA, the CDR3 is TGTGCCAGCAGCTTAGGGGGAGGAAACACCATATATTTT. The chain carries TRBV7-3 and TRBJ1-3; possibly TRBD1 for D (5 bases). Germline values: CDR1 SGHTA, CDR2 FQGTGA. V was trimmed by 2 bases and J by 4 bases, leaving 6 bases between them. This CDR3 region has 13 residues.

The chain couples TRBV14 to TRBJ1-2; D possibly corresponds to TRBD1 (5 bases). CDR3 length equals 18 residues. V lost 3 bases, J lost 2 bases, and 22 bases lay in between. Germline-derived CDR1 and CDR2 are SGHDN and FVKESK. The CDR3 coding sequence is TGTGCCAGCAGCCAGCTCTTTTTACAGGCCTCCGCCAACTATGGCTACACCTTC. Its protein is CASSQLFLQASANYGYTF.

The chain carries TRBV18 and TRBJ1-1; no reliable D call. The length of the CDR3 is 13 residues. Between the trimmed V and J ends, which lost 3 bases and 0 bases, there was a span of 5 bases. Germline CDR1 reads KGHSH; CDR2 reads LQKENI. Here the CDR3 DNA reads TGTGCCAGCTCACCCCAGCTGAACACTGAAGCTTTCTTT. It encodes CASSPQLNTEAFF.

This clone was counted a single time. The V gene is TRBV5-1, the J gene TRBJ1-5; 7 bases are shared with TRBD1. Trimming removed 0 bases from V and 6 bases from J; junction bases left unmatched: 3. The length of the CDR3 is 14 residues. Germline V CDR1 and CDR2: SGHRS, YFSETQ. Here the CDR3 DNA reads TGCGCCAGCAGCTTGGGACAGGGCGTTCAGCCCCAGCATTTT. Its translation is CASSLGQGVQPQHF.

The J gene is TRBJ2-7, the V gene TRBV20-1, with D unclear. Germline assignment: CDR1 DFQATT and CDR2 SNEGSKA (reference sequence). The CDR3 consists of 13 residues. Trimming removed 3 bases at V and 3 bases at J, with 12 bases between. The CDR3 spells CSASGRTDYEQYF. CDR3 sequence (DNA): TGCAGTGCTAGTGGACGAACGGACTACGAGCAGTACTTC.

CDR3 region: CASSQGSLNTEAFF. The CDR3 region has the DNA TGTGCCAGCTCGCAGGGTAGTTTGAACACTGAAGCTTTCTTT. The V and J genes are TRBV18 and TRBJ1-1; a weak D match, TRBD1 (5 bases). This CDR3 has 14 amino acids. V was cut by 6 bases and J by 0 bases, with 11 bases left in between. The germline V gene has CDR1 KGHSH and CDR2 LQKENI.

V gene TRBV6-5 combines with J gene TRBJ2-7; 9 nucleotides align to TRBD2. The CDR3 length is 14 residues. V lost 5 bases to trimming and J lost 6 bases; unmatched junction nucleotides: 8. CDR1 and CDR2 from the germline V gene are MNHEY and SVGAGI. CDR3 amino acids: CASSLRTSAGEQYF. CDR3 sequence (DNA): TGTGCCAGCAGTCTGCGGACTAGCGCAGGCGAGCAGTACTTC.